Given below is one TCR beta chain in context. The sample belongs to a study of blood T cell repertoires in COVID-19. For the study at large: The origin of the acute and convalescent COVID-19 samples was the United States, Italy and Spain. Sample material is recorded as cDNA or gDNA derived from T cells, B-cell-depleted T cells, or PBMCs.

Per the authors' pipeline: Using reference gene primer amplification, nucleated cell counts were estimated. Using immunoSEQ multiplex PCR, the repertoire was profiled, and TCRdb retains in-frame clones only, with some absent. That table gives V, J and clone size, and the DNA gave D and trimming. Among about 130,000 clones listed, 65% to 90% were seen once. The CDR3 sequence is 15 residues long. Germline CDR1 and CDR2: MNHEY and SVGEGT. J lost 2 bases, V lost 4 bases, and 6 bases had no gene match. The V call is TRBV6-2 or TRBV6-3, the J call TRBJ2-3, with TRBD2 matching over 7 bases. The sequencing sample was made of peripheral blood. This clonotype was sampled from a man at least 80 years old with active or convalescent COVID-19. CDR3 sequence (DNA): TGTGCCAGCAGTTTGGCGGGAGCCTTCACAGATACGCAGTATTTT. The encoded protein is CASSLAGAFTDTQYF.